The 17 T cell receptor beta chains below come from one sample, sequenced in a study of spatial heterogeneity in lung cancer. A single record per CDR3 protein comes from TCRdb applying MiXCR to the 5' RACE reads. The sample includes about 23,000 distinct CDR3 sequences, about 4.3% of them seen just once. The time point: sample taken at primary tumor resection. This specimen was PBMCs, taken at surgery. These receptors all stem from a male donor with early-stage non-small cell lung cancer.

This clonotype was observed many times. This chain joins TRBV7-8 and TRBJ2-2, with D possibly TRBD2 on 5 matching bases. Trimming removed 8 bases at V and 0 bases at J, with 16 bases between. The CDR3 sequence is 16 residues long. In germline, CDR1 is SGHVS, CDR2 FQNEAQ. The CDR3 loop is CASSGVSWANTGELFF. Written as DNA, the CDR3 is TGTGCCAGCTCCGGGGTATCGTGGGCGAACACCGGGGAGCTGTTTTTT.

Ten or more counts support this clonotype. This chain joins TRBV23-1 and TRBJ2-7; a possible D gene is TRBD2 (7 bases). TRBV23-1 is given ORF status, its function remaining uncertain. The V and J ends lost 10 bases and 4 bases respectively, with 20 bases between them. The CDR3 length is 14 residues. The CDR3 protein is CAIRIGGARYEQYF. CDR3 nucleotides: TGCGCCATCCGAATTGGGGGGGCTAGGTACGAGCAGTACTTC.

This clonotype was counted at least ten times. The CDR3 DNA is TGTGCCAGCAGCCGCGGGATAGGAGGCTACAATGAGCAGTTCTTC. This translates into CASSRGIGGYNEQFF. The chain combines TRBV7-2 with TRBJ2-1, with D perhaps matching TRBD2 (6 bases). The CDR3 totals 15 residues. Per germline, CDR1 SGHTA and CDR2 FQGNSA. The germline V and J ends were trimmed by 5 bases and 3 bases, with 14 bases remaining between them.

The sample holds many counts of this clonotype. The chain recombines TRBV7-2 with TRBJ2-1; 7 bases are shared with TRBD2. CDR1 is SGHTA and CDR2 is FQGNSA in the germline V gene. This CDR3 contains 15 residues. Trimming at V came to 5 bases and at J to 1 base, leaving 5 bases not matched to a gene. This chain's CDR3 is CASSISGLSYNEQFF. CDR3 coding DNA: TGTGCCAGCAGCATTAGCGGGCTTTCCTACAATGAGCAGTTCTTC.

The rearrangement links TRBV2 to TRBJ1-1, with TRBD1 as a possible D gene (5 bases). The CDR3 is 16 residues long. Trimming removed 3 bases from V and 2 bases from J, with 16 bases in between. Germline CDR1 and CDR2: SNHLY and FYNNEI. The CDR3 DNA is TGTGCCAGCAGTGAGCGGGACGGTAGTTTTAACACTGAAGCTTTCTTT. Translation: CASSERDGSFNTEAFF.

In its sample, this clonotype was seen many times. The chain employs TRBV28 and TRBJ1-5; no clear D gene. The germline CDR1 and CDR2 sequences are MDHEN and SYDVKM. Trimming left V 2 bases short and J 7 bases short, with 6 bases between. The CDR3 length is 12 residues. The CDR3 DNA sequence: TGTGCCAGCAGTTTAGGTGGGCAGCCCCAGCATTTT. Its translation is CASSLGGQPQHF.

Points on this clonotype: This may stem from a read error, because a much larger clone lies one nucleotide away. V gene TRBV7-2 combines with J gene TRBJ1-1, with 7 bases aligning to TRBD1. J lost 4 bases, V lost 4 bases, and 6 bases had no gene match. The CDR3 sequence is 14 residues long. CDR1 and CDR2 (germline): SGHTA, FQGNSA. CDR3 DNA: TGTGCCAGCAGCTCCAGGGGGGGAATCACTGAAGCTTTCTTT. This sequence encodes CASSSRGGITEAFF.

This clonotype was observed at least ten times. The V call is TRBV30, the J call TRBJ2-3; D uncertain. Trimming shortened V by 4 bases and J by 3 bases, and 8 bases separated the two germline ends. This CDR3 has 12 residues. CDR1 GTSNPN and CDR2 SVGIG come from the germline V gene (reference sequence). The CDR3 spells CAWTPRTDTQYF. The CDR3 DNA follows: TGTGCCTGGACCCCTAGGACAGATACGCAGTATTTT.

This clonotype was counted many times. This rearrangement joins TRBV20-1 to TRBJ2-7; 14 bases are shared with TRBD2. The CDR3 runs to 16 residues. Germline assignment: CDR1 DFQATT and CDR2 SNEGSKA (reference sequence). The J segment lost 2 bases and the V segment lost 5 bases, leaving 8 bases of the junction unmatched. In nucleotides, the CDR3 is TGCAGTGCTCGGACTAGCGGGGGGCCCTTAACCTACGAGCAGTACTTC. The encoded protein is CSARTSGGPLTYEQYF.

Comment on this clonotype: A clone one base away is much larger, so this may be a read error. The rearrangement links TRBV2 to TRBJ2-5, with D possibly TRBD2 on 6 matching bases. The CDR3 is 13 amino acids. Per the germline V gene, CDR1 is SNHLY and CDR2 is FYNNEI. V gave up 6 bases and J gave up 5 bases, with 13 bases separating them. CDR3 sequence reads: CASREGRRETQYF. The CDR3 bases are TGTGCCAGCAGGGAGGGCCGTCGGGAGACCCAGTACTTC.

This clonotype appeared many times. This sequence joins TRBV6-6 and TRBJ2-5; 11 bases align to TRBD1. After removal of 4 bases from V and 5 bases from J, the junction contained 3 bases not matched to a gene. The CDR3 consists of 14 residues. Germline-derived CDR1 and CDR2 are MNHNY and SVGAGI (reference sequence). The CDR3 reads CASSSGTGGETQYF. The CDR3 bases are TGTGCCAGCAGTTCCGGGACAGGGGGTGAGACCCAGTACTTC.

This clonotype showed up many times. The J gene is TRBJ2-7, the V gene TRBV6-5; 9 bases are a match to TRBD1. Germline V CDR1 and CDR2: MNHEY, SVGAGI. The CDR3 sequence is 15 residues long. The J segment lost 0 bases and the V segment lost 6 bases, leaving 6 bases of the junction unmatched. The CDR3 spells CASRVGQGTSYEQYF. The DNA for the CDR3 is TGTGCCAGCAGAGTCGGACAGGGGACCTCCTACGAGCAGTACTTC.

In its sample, this clonotype was seen many times. V gene TRBV28 combines with J gene TRBJ2-7, with TRBD2 matching over 7 bases. The CDR3 has 14 residues. J gave up 4 bases and V 5 bases, and 8 bases lay outside the gene matches. CDR1 MDHEN and CDR2 SYDVKM come from the germline V gene. CDR3 coding DNA: TGTGCCAGCAGTACATCGAGCGGGAAATACGAGCAGTACTTC. Protein sequence: CASSTSSGKYEQYF.

This clonotype appeared many times. The chain carries TRBV6-5 and TRBJ1-1; D is ambiguous. Per the germline V gene, CDR1 is MNHEY and CDR2 is SVGAGI. The CDR3 has 13 amino acids. V lost 4 bases and J lost 2, with 8 bases in between. CDR3 loop: CASSSTSNTEAFF. The DNA of the CDR3 is TGTGCCAGCAGTTCGACAAGCAACACTGAAGCTTTCTTT.

This clonotype has at least ten counts. V gene TRBV29-1 combines with J gene TRBJ1-4; 9 bases fit TRBD1. The CDR3 is made up of 15 amino acids. Germline-derived CDR1 and CDR2 are SQVTM and ANQGSEA. The V segment lost 4 bases and the J segment 5 bases; nucleotides outside the gene matches: 8. CDR3 DNA: TGCAGCGTTGCCCCCTCCGGGACAGGGAATGAAAAACTGTTTTTT. It translates to CSVAPSGTGNEKLFF.

The chain links TRBV28 to TRBJ1-5; weak D call: TRBD1 (5 bases). The germline V gene encodes CDR1 MDHEN and CDR2 SYDVKM. The CDR3 extends over 15 amino acids. The V end was cut by 5 bases, the J end by 3 bases, with 14 bases between. Here the CDR3 reads CASSPEQGLNQPQHF. DNA for the CDR3: TGTGCCAGCAGTCCGGAGCAGGGCCTCAATCAGCCCCAGCATTTT.

In this sample, this clonotype turned up many times. V is TRBV28 and J is TRBJ2-7; D call uncertain. The CDR3 totals 13 residues. The V end was cut by 5 bases, the J end by 7 bases, with 15 bases between. Germline V gene data show CDR1 as MDHEN and CDR2 as SYDVKM. CDR3 sequence: CASSTYPVPEQYF. In DNA form, the CDR3 reads TGTGCCAGCAGTACCTACCCTGTACCGGAGCAGTACTTC. Based on the CDR3 plus reference TRBV28 and TRBJ2-7, the full variable domain is DVKVTQSSRYLVKRTGEKVFLECVQDMDHENMFWYRQDPGLGLRLIYFSYDVKMKEKGDIPEGYSVSREKKERFSLILESASTNQTSMYLCASSTYPVPEQYFGPGTRLTVT.